This TCR beta chain was profiled in a study of cytomegalovirus exposure and HLA in healthy donors. Study conclusions and caveats: A later analysis reported that several of the most significant clusters appeared to be linked to common viral pathogens, among them Epstein-Barr virus. Later on, a genetic analysis was performed. It linked a missense variant in DCLRE1C with V- and J-gene trimming of TCR beta.

Losses at the gene ends were 1 base for V and 3 bases for J; bases not matched to a gene: 3. The CDR3 has 14 amino acids. Germline loops: CDR1 SGHNT, CDR2 YYREEE (reference sequence). Both 60 Vbeta primers and 13 Jbeta primers went into the PCR. The assay was immunoSEQ multiplex PCR, and TCRdb's table has in-frame clones only and misses some. This sample carries 150,000 to 200,000 clones, roughly 82% of them seen once, and the ten largest clones take 3%. Donors in the study were healthy people who gave bone marrow. Points on this clone: Its antigen is unknown.

The sample comprised PBMCs. J is TRBJ1-1 and V is TRBV5-4; TRBD1 matches at 7 bases. The source is a woman between 50 and 59 years old in good health and CMV-seropositive. The CDR3 region is CASSLKGADTEAFF. The CDR3 DNA sequence: TGTGCCAGCAGCTTGAAGGGGGCCGACACTGAAGCTTTCTTT. The complete variable domain, with remaining parts taken from reference TRBV5-4 and TRBJ1-1, reads ETGVTQSPTHLIKTRGQQVTLRCSSQSGHNTVSWYQQALGQGPQFIFQYYREEENGRGNFPPRFSGLQFPNYSSELNVNALELDDSALYLCASSLKGADTEAFFGQGTRLTVV.